In this sample, the clone carrying this TCR beta chain turned up a few times. Its antigen remains unidentified. The data stem from a study of CD8 T cells in ankylosing spondylitis. Study-wide results and limits: Disease-linked clones displayed a CD8+ phenotype and appeared relatively rarely in peripheral blood. In ankylosing spondylitis patients, matched synovial fluid reportedly showed significant enrichment of disease-linked clones. Reactive arthritis synovial fluid and blood were previously reported to contain some motif variants. What appeared characteristic of ankylosing spondylitis blood was a TCR beta motif of several highly homologous variants.

Preparation of TCR beta libraries was done by quantitative 5'-RACE with molecular barcodes. One entry per CDR3 protein results from TCRdb running MiXCR on the 5' RACE reads. In the table there are a few hundred thousand distinct CDR3 sequences, about 7.3% of which are singletons. Sequenced material: blood, either unsorted or a sorted T cell fraction (not recorded which). This TCR was sampled from a male donor with ankylosing spondylitis.

CDR3 in amino acids: CASNRGGLYNEQFF. The DNA for the CDR3 is TGTGCCAGCAATCGGGGGGGCCTCTACAATGAGCAGTTCTTC. V usage is TRBV6-2 or TRBV6-3 and J usage is TRBJ2-1; 8 bases line up with TRBD2. The CDR3 loop spans 14 amino acids. The germline V gene has CDR1 MNHEY and CDR2 SVGEGT. Germline trimming cut 7 bases from V and 3 bases from J; bases unmatched to any gene: 5.